This T cell receptor (beta chain) comes out of a study of blood T cell repertoires in COVID-19. For the study at large: COVID-19 samples collected from the United States, Italy and Spain covered acute and convalescent phases.

Per germline, CDR1 SGHTA and CDR2 FQGNSA. CDR3 length: 15 residues. The ends lost 7 bases at V and 2 bases at J; junction bases unmatched: 9. Original methodology: Nucleated cell counts were estimated from reference gene primer amplification. Assay used: immunoSEQ multiplex PCR; TCRdb lists only in-frame clones, some missing. Clone size and V and J calls were adopted from that table, with D and trimming inferred from the DNA. This table holds 650,000 to 800,000 clones, approximately 90% found once. The rearrangement links TRBV7-2 to TRBJ1-2; 8 bases are a match to TRBD1. The sample was peripheral blood. The receptor was derived from a woman between 18 and 29 years old with acute or convalescent COVID-19. The CDR3 coding sequence is TGTGCCAGCACACTCTCAGGGGGCGTCAACTATGGCTACACCTTC. It is translated as CASTLSGGVNYGYTF. Full variable domain (missing parts from reference TRBV7-2 and TRBJ1-2): GAGVSQSPSNKVTEKGKDVELRCDPISGHTALYWYRQSLGQGLEFLIYFQGNSAPDKSGLPSDRFSAERTGGSVSTLTIQRTQQEDSAVYLCASTLSGGVNYGYTFGSGTRLTVV.